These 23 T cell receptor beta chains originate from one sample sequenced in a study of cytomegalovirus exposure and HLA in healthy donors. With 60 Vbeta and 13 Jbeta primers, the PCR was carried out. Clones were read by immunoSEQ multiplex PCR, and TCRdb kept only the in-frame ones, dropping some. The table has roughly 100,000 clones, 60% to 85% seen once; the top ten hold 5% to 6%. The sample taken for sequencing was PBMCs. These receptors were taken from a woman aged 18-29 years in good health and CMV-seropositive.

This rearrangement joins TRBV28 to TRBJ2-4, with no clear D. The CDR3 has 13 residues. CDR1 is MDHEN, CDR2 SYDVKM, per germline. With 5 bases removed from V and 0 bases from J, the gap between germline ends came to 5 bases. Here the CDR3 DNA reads TGTGCCAGCAGTAAACTAGCCAAAAACATTCAGTACTTC. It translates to CASSKLAKNIQYF. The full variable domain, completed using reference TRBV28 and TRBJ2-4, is DVKVTQSSRYLVKRTGEKVFLECVQDMDHENMFWYRQDPGLGLRLIYFSYDVKMKEKGDIPEGYSVSREKKERFSLILESASTNQTSMYLCASSKLAKNIQYFGAGTRLSVL.

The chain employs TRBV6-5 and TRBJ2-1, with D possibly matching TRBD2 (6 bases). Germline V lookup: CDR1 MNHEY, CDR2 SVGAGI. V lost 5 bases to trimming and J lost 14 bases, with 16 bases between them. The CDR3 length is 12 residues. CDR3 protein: CASSTGLGLKFF. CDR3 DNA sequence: TGTGCCAGCAGTACGGGACTCGGGTTGAAGTTCTTC.

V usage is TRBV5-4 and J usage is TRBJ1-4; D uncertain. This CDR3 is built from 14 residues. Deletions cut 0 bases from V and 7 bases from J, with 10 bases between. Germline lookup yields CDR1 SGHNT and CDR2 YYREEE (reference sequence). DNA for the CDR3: TGTGCCAGCAGCTTGGGCGGAATAGGTGAAAAACTGTTTTTT. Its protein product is CASSLGGIGEKLFF.

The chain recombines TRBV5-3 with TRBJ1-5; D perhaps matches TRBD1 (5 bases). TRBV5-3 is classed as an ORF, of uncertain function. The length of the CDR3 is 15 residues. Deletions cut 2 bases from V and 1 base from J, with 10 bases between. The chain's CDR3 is CARSLRGMSNQPQHF. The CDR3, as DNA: TGTGCCAGAAGCTTACGGGGGATGAGCAATCAGCCCCAGCATTTT.

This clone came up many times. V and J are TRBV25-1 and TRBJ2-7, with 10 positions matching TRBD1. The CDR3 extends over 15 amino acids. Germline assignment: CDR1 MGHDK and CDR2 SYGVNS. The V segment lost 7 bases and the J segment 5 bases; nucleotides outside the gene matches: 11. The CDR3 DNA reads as TGTGCCAGCACCGCCCCCGGGACAGGGGTAGACGAGCAGTACTTC. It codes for CASTAPGTGVDEQYF.

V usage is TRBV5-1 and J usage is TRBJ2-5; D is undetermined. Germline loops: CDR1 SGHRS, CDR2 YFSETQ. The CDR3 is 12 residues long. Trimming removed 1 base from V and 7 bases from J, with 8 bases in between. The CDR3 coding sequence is TGCGCCAGCAGCTTGAACAGTGGGACCCAGTACTTC. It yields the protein CASSLNSGTQYF.

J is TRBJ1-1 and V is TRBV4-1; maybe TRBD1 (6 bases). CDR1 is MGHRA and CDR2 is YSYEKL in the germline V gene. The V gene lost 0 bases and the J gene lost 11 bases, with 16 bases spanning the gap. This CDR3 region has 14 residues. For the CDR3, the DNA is TGCGCCAGCAGCCAAGATTGGGGGCATGACTGGGCTTTCTTT. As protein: CASSQDWGHDWAFF.

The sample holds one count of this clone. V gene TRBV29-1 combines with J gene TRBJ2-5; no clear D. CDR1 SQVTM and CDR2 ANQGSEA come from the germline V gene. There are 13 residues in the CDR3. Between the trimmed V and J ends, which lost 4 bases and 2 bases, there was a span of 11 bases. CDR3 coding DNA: TGCAGCGTTGGAAACTACCTGCAAGAGACCCAGTACTTC. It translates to CSVGNYLQETQYF.

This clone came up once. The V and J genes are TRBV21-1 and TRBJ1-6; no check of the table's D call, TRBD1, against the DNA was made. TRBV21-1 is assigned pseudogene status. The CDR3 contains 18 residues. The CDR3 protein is CASGRRGLTNASNSPLHF. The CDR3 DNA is TGTGCCAGCGGCCGCAGGGGGTTAACGAACGCTTCAAATTCACCCCTCCACTTT.

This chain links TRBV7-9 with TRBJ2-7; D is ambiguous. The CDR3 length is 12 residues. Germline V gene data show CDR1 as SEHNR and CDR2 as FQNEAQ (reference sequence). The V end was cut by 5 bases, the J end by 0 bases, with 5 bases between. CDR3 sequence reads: CASSAVSYEQYF. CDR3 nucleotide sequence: TGTGCCAGCAGCGCAGTCTCCTACGAGCAGTACTTC. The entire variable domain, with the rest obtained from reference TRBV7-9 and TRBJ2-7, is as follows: DTGVSQNPRHKITKRGQNVTFRCDPISEHNRLYWYRQTLGQGPEFLTYFQNEAQLEKSRLLSDRFSAERPKGSFSTLEIQRTEQGDSAMYLCASSAVSYEQYFGPGTRLTVT.

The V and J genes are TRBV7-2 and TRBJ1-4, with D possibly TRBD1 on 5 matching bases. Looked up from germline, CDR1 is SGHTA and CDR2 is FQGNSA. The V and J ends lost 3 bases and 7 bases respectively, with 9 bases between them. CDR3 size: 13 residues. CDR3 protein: CASSFRAGEKLFF. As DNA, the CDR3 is TGTGCCAGCAGCTTCAGGGCAGGTGAAAAACTGTTTTTT.

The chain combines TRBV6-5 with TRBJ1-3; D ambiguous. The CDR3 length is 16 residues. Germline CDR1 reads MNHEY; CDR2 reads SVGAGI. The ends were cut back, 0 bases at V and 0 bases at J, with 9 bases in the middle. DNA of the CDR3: TGTGCCAGCAGTTACTCGAGAGCGAGCTCTGGAAACACCATATATTTT. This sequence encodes CASSYSRASSGNTIYF.

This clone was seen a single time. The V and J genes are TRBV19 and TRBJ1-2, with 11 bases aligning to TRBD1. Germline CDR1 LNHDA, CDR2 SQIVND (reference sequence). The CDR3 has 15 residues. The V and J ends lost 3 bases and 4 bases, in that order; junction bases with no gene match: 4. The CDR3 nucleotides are TGTGCCAGTAGTATCCGGACAGGGGGCGGCTATGGCTACACCTTC. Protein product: CASSIRTGGGYGYTF.

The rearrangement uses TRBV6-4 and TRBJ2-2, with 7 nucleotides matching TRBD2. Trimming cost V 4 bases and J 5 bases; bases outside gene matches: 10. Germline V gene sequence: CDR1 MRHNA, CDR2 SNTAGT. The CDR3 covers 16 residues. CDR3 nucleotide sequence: TGTGCCAGCAGTGCGACTAGCACCTCCGAGACCGGGGAGCTGTTTTTT. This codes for CASSATSTSETGELFF.

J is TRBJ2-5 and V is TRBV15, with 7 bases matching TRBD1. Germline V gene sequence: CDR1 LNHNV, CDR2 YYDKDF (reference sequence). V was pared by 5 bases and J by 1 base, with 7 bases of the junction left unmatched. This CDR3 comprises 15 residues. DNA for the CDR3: TGTGCCACCAGCCAGCTTAGGGACAGCCAAGAGACCCAGTACTTC. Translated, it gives CATSQLRDSQETQYF. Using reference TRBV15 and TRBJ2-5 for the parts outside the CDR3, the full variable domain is DAMVIQNPRYQVTQFGKPVTLSCSQTLNHNVMYWYQQKSSQAPKLLFHYYDKDFNNEADTPDNFQSRRPNTSFCFLDIRSPGLGDTAMYLCATSQLRDSQETQYFGPGTRLLVL.

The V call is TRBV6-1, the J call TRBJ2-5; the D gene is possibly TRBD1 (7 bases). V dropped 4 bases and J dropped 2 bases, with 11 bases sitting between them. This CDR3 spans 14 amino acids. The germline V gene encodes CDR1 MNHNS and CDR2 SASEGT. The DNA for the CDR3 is TGTGCCAGCAGTGGACAGGGAGGTCAAGAGACCCAGTACTTC. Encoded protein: CASSGQGGQETQYF.

Here the CDR3 reads CASSSSSTDTQYF. The CDR3 DNA sequence: TGTGCCAGTAGTTCTTCTAGCACAGATACGCAGTATTTT. The J gene is TRBJ2-3, the V gene TRBV19; D unresolved. CDR3 length: 13 residues. Germline V gene lookup returns CDR1 LNHDA and CDR2 SQIVND (reference sequence). Trimming took 5 bases from V and 0 from J, leaving 6 bases between them.

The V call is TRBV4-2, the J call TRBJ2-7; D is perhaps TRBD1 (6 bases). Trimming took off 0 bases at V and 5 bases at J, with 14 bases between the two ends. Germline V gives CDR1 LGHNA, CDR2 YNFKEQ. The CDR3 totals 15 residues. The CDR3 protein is CASSQDPRGSDEQYF. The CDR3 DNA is TGTGCCAGCAGCCAAGATCCCAGGGGTTCGGACGAGCAGTACTTC.

The CDR3 sequence: CASSIGDRGNGYTF. The CDR3 bases are TGTGCCAGTAGTATTGGAGACAGGGGTAATGGCTACACCTTC. The chain combines TRBV19 with TRBJ1-2; 8 bases match TRBD1. Germline V gene lookup returns CDR1 LNHDA and CDR2 SQIVND (reference sequence). The CDR3 sequence is 14 residues long. J lost 6 bases, V lost 3 bases, and 6 bases had no gene match.

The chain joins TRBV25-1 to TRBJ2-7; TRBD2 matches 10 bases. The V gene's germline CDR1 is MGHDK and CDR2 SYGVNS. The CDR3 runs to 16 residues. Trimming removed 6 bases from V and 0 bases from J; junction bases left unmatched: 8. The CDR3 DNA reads TGTGCCAGCAGCAGAATGGGACTAGCGAGCTCCTACGAGCAGTACTTC. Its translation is CASSRMGLASSYEQYF.

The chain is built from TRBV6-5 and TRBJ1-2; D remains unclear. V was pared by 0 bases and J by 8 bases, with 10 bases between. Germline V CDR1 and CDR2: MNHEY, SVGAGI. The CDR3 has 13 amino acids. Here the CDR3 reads CASSYSGGLGYTF. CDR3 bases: TGTGCCAGCAGTTACTCGGGAGGGCTCGGCTACACCTTC.

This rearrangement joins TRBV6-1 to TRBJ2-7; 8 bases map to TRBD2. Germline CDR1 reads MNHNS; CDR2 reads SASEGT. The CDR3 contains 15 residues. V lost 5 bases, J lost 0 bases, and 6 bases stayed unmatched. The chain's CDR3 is CASSIQAGDSYEQYF. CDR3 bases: TGTGCCAGCAGTATTCAAGCGGGAGACTCCTACGAGCAGTACTTC.

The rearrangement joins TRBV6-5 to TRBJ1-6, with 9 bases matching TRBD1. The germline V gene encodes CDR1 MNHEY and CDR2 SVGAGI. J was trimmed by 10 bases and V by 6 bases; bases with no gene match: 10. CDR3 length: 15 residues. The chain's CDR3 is CASSTLTGGESPLHF. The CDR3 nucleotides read TGTGCCAGCAGCACACTGACAGGGGGAGAATCACCCCTCCACTTT.